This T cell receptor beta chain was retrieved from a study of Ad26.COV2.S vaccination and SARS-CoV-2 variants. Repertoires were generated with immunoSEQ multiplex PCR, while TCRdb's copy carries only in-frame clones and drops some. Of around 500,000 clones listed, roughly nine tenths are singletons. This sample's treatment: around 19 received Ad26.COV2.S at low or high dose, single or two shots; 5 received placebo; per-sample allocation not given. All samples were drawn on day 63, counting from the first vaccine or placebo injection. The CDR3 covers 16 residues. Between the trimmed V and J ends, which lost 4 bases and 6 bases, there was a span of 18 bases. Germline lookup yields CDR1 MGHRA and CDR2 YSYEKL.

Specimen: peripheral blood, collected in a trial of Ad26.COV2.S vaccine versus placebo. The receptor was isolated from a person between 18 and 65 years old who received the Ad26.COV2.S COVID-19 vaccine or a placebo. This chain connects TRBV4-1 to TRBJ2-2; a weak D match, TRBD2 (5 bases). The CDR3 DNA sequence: TGCGCCAGCAGCCTCTTACAGACTCGACTATCCGGGGAGCTGTTTTTT. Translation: CASSLLQTRLSGELFF.